The 30 T cell receptor delta chains below come from one sample, sequenced in a study of gamma-delta chains in newborns, infants, children. TCRdb reanalysed the reads with CATT. Seen here are about 7,600 delta-chain clones, around 0.7% observed once, and the top ten hold around a sixth. The sample consisted of blood. The receptors shown here come from a child who was a newborn, infant or young child, either healthy, febrile or measles-vaccinated (not recorded which).

The table lists this clone with a few counts. Translating this DNA gives a protein that differs at residue 14 from the TCRdb one, which belongs to a much larger clone; a read error is likely, and the protein shown is this translation. The V call is TRDV2, the J call TRDJ2, with TRDD3 matching 9 bases. Germline lookup yields CDR1 GEAIGNYY and CDR2 EKD. The CDR3 has 18 amino acids. V shed 3 bases, J shed 9 bases, and the junction held 19 bases outside the gene matches. The CDR3 nucleotides read TGTGCCTGTGACCCGGTGGGGGATATCAAATTTTCGGCATCACAACTCTTCTTT. Protein product: CACDPVGDIKFSASQLFF.

To note about this clone: This may arise from a read error, as a much more abundant clone is one base away. At the DNA level, this CDR3 is encoded by other sequences in the same sample as well. V and J are TRDV2 and TRDJ3, with TRDD3 as a possible D gene (6 bases). The V gene's germline CDR1 is GEAIGNYY and CDR2 EKD. Trimming shortened V by 4 bases and J by 1 base, and 19 bases separated the two germline ends. The CDR3 spans 19 residues. The CDR3 DNA is TGTGCCTGTGATCCACTGGGAGATACGGGGTCCTGGGACACCCGACAGATGTTTTTC. Protein: CACDPLGDTGSWDTRQMFF.

A remark on this clone: This sample includes further DNA sequences coding for the same CDR3. J is TRDJ1 and V is TRDV1; 7 bases fit TRDD3. The CDR3 runs 23 residues. Germline values: CDR1 TSWWSYY, CDR2 QGS. The trim removed 0 bases at V and 0 bases at J, leaving 25 bases unmatched. CDR3 protein: CALGELPPLAVRTWGSYTDKLIF. DNA for the CDR3: TGTGCTCTTGGGGAACTCCCGCCCCTCGCCGTGCGTACCTGGGGGTCGTACACCGATAAACTCATCTTT.

Regarding this clone: Possible read error: a much larger clone is one base away. This sequence joins TRDV2 and TRDJ3; 8 nucleotides match TRDD3. After removal of 3 bases from V and 1 base from J, the junction contained 4 bases not matched to a gene. The CDR3 totals 17 residues. Germline V gives CDR1 GEAIGNYY, CDR2 EKD. The CDR3 DNA reads as TGTGCCTGTGACGCCGCTGGGGGATCCTGGGACACCCGACAGATGTTTTTC. Its protein is CACDAAGGSWDTRQMFF.

With respect to this clone: It is likely a read error: a sequence one base away is far more abundant. V and J are TRDV2 and TRDJ3; 10 bases are shared with TRDD3. The CDR3 covers 17 residues. Germline V gene sequence: CDR1 GEAIGNYY, CDR2 EKD. J gave up 3 bases and V 3 bases, and 4 bases lay outside the gene matches. In DNA form, the CDR3 reads TGTGCCTGTGACTCCTGGGGGATAAACTGGGACACCCGACAGATGTTTTTC. Translation gives CACDSWGINWDTRQMFF.

To note about this clone: The TCRdb protein, from a much larger clone, departs from this DNA's translation at residue 3, likely by read error; the protein shown derives from the DNA. This chain uses TRDV2 with TRDJ3, with 11 positions matching TRDD3. This CDR3 comprises 19 residues. Per the germline V gene, CDR1 is GEAIGNYY and CDR2 is EKD. The CDR3 DNA reads TGTGCCAGTGACACCGCTGGGGGATACCAATCCTGGGACACCCGACAGATGTTTTTC. Its protein is CASDTAGGYQSWDTRQMFF.

With respect to this clone: Being one base from a much bigger clone, this may be a read error. V usage is TRDV2 and J usage is TRDJ3, with TRDD3 matching 8 bases. After removal of 5 bases from V and 0 bases from J, the junction contained 11 bases not matched to a gene. CDR3 length equals 19 residues. CDR1 is GEAIGNYY and CDR2 is EKD in the germline V gene. CDR3 loop: CACGTGGSRGSWDTRQMFF. In nucleotides, the CDR3 is TGTGCCTGTGGCACTGGGGGTTCCCGAGGCTCCTGGGACACCCGACAGATGTTTTTC.

This clone was recorded many times. Other nucleotide sequences in the sample specify the same CDR3. The J gene is TRDJ3, the V gene TRDV2; perhaps TRDD3 as D (6 bases). This CDR3 is 16 amino acids long. Germline V gene sequence: CDR1 GEAIGNYY, CDR2 EKD. Trimming left V 1 base short and J 0 bases short, with 6 bases between. This CDR3 is CACDTGGSWDTRQMFF. Here the CDR3 DNA reads TGTGCCTGTGACACTGGGGGCTCCTGGGACACCCGACAGATGTTTTTC.

Comment on this clone: Since a much larger clone is just one base distant, this may be a read error. This chain joins TRDV2 and TRDJ1, with 7 bases fitting TRDD3. CDR1 and CDR2 from the germline V gene are GEAIGNYY and EKD. The CDR3 is 15 amino acids. CDR3 sequence reads: CACDTWGTYTDNLIF. The CDR3 DNA sequence: TGTGCCTGTGACACCTGGGGGACCTACACCGATAACCTCATCTTT.

This clone has just a few counts. With only one base between it and a far larger clone, this is likely a read error. Other DNA sequences in the sample encode the same CDR3. The J gene is TRDJ3, the V gene TRDV2; D call uncertain. This CDR3 region has 18 residues. Germline loops: CDR1 GEAIGNYY, CDR2 EKD. V was shortened by 1 base and J by 0 bases, with 12 bases between the two germline ends. CDR3: CACDTGGPSSWDTRQMFF. CDR3 DNA: TGTGCCTGTGACACTGGAGGACCCAGCTCCTGGGACACCCGACAGATGTTTTTC.

About this clone itself: TCRdb assigns this DNA the protein of a much larger clone, which departs from its translation at residue 9; this likely reflects a read error, and the protein shown comes from translating the DNA. The chain recombines TRDV2 with TRDJ1, with 11 bases aligning to TRDD3. The junction had 7 bases not matched to a gene; V was cut back by 5 bases and J by 0 bases. This CDR3 has 16 residues. Per germline, CDR1 GEAIGNYY and CDR2 EKD. CDR3 in DNA: TGTGCCTGTGTACTGGGGGATAAGGGGTACACCGATAAACTCATCTTT. Its protein is CACVLGDKGYTDKLIF.

Note on this clone: Compared with germline, one end of the junction differs, possibly owing to a read error. In the same sample, other DNA sequences code for this CDR3. The DNA for the CDR3 is TGCGCCTGTGACACGGGGGGATACTTCTCCTGGGACACCCGACAGATGTTTTTC. It encodes CACDTGGYFSWDTRQMFF. This rearrangement joins TRDV2 to TRDJ3, with 9 positions matching TRDD3. Germline loops: CDR1 GEAIGNYY, CDR2 EKD. This CDR3 is built from 18 residues.

This clone is medium-sized by share. This sequence joins TRDV3 and TRDJ1; D ambiguous. V was clipped by 4 bases and J by 5 bases, with 14 bases between them. Per the germline V gene, CDR1 is TVYSNPD and CDR2 is GDNSRS (reference sequence). The CDR3 spans 12 residues. CDR3 sequence: CASYLYLDKLIF. The CDR3 DNA reads as TGTGCCTCTTACCTGTACTTGGATAAACTCATCTTT. The variable domain in full, completed from reference TRDV3 and TRDJ1, reads CDKVTQSSPDQTVASGSEVVLLCTYDTVYSNPDLFWYRIRPDYSFQFVFYGDNSRSEGADFTQGRFSVKHILTQKAFHLVISPVRTEDSATYYCASYLYLDKLIFGKGTRVTVEP.

The chain uses TRDV2 and TRDJ3; 8 positions agree with TRDD3. Germline V gene lookup returns CDR1 GEAIGNYY and CDR2 EKD. V trimming: 4 bases; J trimming: 1 base; junction bases outside the gene matches: 8. The CDR3 is 18 residues long. The CDR3 bases are TGTGCCTGTGAACTACTGGGGGCTATTTCCTGGGACACCCGACAGATGTTTTTC. Protein: CACELLGAISWDTRQMFF.

Comment on this clone: This DNA's translation and the protein TCRdb lists, from a much larger clone, do not match at residue 6, likely due to a read error; the protein shown is translated from the DNA. This specimen includes other DNA sequences encoding the same CDR3. The CDR3 bases are TGTGCCTGTGACACCCGGGGGATGAAATCCTCCTGGGACACCCGACAGATGTTTTTC. This translates into CACDTRGMKSSWDTRQMFF. J is TRDJ3 and V is TRDV2; 7 positions agree with TRDD3. The CDR3 consists of 19 residues. CDR1 GEAIGNYY and CDR2 EKD come from the germline V gene. The junction had 7 bases not matched to a gene; V was cut back by 0 bases and J by 0 bases.

This clone was observed a few times. Within the sample, other DNA sequences also encode this same CDR3. The chain uses TRDV2 and TRDJ3; TRDD3 matches at 8 bases. V was pared by 1 base and J by 0 bases, with 4 bases of the junction left unmatched. Germline lookup yields CDR1 GEAIGNYY and CDR2 EKD. This CDR3 contains 18 residues. The CDR3 nucleotides read TGTGCCTGTGACACTGGGGGATCGAGCTCCTGGGACACCCGACAGATGTTTTTC. It is translated as CACDTGGSSSWDTRQMFF.

The sample holds a few counts of this clone. A much larger clone sits a single nucleotide away, making a read error possible. The sample contains more than one DNA sequence encoding this CDR3. This chain connects TRDV2 to TRDJ2, with 9 bases identical to TRDD3. CDR3 length: 15 amino acids. The germline V gene has CDR1 GEAIGNYY and CDR2 EKD. The CDR3 sequence is CACEALGDLTAQLFF. CDR3 DNA sequence: TGTGCCTGTGAGGCCCTGGGGGATTTGACGGCACAACTCTTCTTT.

Comments on this clone: This may stem from a read error, because a much larger clone lies one nucleotide away. The V gene is TRDV2, the J gene TRDJ3, with TRDD3 matching over 11 bases. J was trimmed by 3 bases and V by 1 base; bases with no gene match: 7. CDR3 length equals 19 residues. Germline loops: CDR1 GEAIGNYY, CDR2 EKD. CDR3 sequence: CACDTLGDTVGWDTRQMFF. CDR3 nucleotides: TGTGCCTGTGACACGCTGGGGGATACTGTGGGCTGGGACACCCGACAGATGTTTTTC.

Remarks on this clone: TCRdb shows a much larger clone's protein in place of this DNA's translation, and the two differ at residue 17, likely through a read error; the protein shown is translated from the DNA. The V and J genes are TRDV2 and TRDJ3, with 9 positions matching TRDD3. From germline, CDR1 is GEAIGNYY and CDR2 EKD. The CDR3 extends over 20 amino acids. The CDR3 protein is CACDTVTGGPSSWDTRHMFF. CDR3 DNA sequence: TGTGCCTGTGACACCGTGACTGGGGGACCCAGCTCCTGGGACACCCGACATATGTTTTTC.

In its sample, this clone ranks as medium-sized. In the same sample, other DNA sequences code for this CDR3. The chain employs TRDV2 and TRDJ1; TRDD3 aligns across 7 bases. J was trimmed by 0 bases and V by 0 bases; bases with no gene match: 0. CDR1 GEAIGNYY and CDR2 EKD come from the germline V gene. The CDR3 consists of 14 residues. The CDR3 sequence is CACDTGGYTDKLIF. Written as DNA, the CDR3 is TGTGCCTGTGACACCGGGGGATACACCGATAAACTCATCTTT.

Comments on this clone: TCRdb has a much larger clone's protein, which differs at residue 15 from the translation of this DNA, likely because of a read error; what is shown is the protein translated from the DNA. The chain is built from TRDV2 and TRDJ3, with 8 bases fitting TRDD3. CDR3 length equals 18 residues. Per germline, CDR1 GEAIGNYY and CDR2 EKD. CDR3 sequence: CACEALGDSTWDTRRMFF. DNA for the CDR3: TGTGCCTGTGAGGCCCTGGGGGACTCCACCTGGGACACCCGACGGATGTTTTTC.

As regards this clone: Since a far larger clone is one base different, this is likely a read error. V usage is TRDV2 and J usage is TRDJ2; 10 bases align to TRDD3. The trim removed 4 bases at V and 6 bases at J, leaving 7 bases unmatched. This CDR3 has 15 residues. Germline CDR1 is GEAIGNYY and CDR2 is EKD. CDR3 coding DNA: TGTGCCTGTGATGTACTGGGGGATGCGCCAGCACAACTCTTCTTT. Translating it yields CACDVLGDAPAQLFF.

Points on this clone: This likely reflects a read error, since a far larger clone is one base away. The chain employs TRDV2 and TRDJ3; 7 bases map to TRDD3. This CDR3 spans 20 amino acids. Germline V gives CDR1 GEAIGNYY, CDR2 EKD. For the CDR3, the DNA is TGTGCCCGTGACACCGGCTGGGGGGCCGCTAGCTCCTGGGACACCCGACAGATGTTTTTC. It codes for CARDTGWGAASSWDTRQMFF.

This clone was counted a few times. Since a much larger clone is just one base distant, this may be a read error. The chain couples TRDV2 to TRDJ2, with 12 bases lining up with TRDD3. The CDR3 consists of 15 residues. Germline-derived CDR1 and CDR2 are GEAIGNYY and EKD. The CDR3 spells CACDKLLGDTAHLFF. DNA of the CDR3: TGTGCCTGTGACAAATTACTGGGGGATACAGCACACCTCTTCTTT.

In its sample, this clone was seen many times. Within the sample, other DNA sequences also encode this same CDR3. The V gene is TRDV2, the J gene TRDJ3, with TRDD3 matching 7 bases. J was trimmed by 2 bases and V by 0 bases; bases with no gene match: 3. CDR3 length: 17 residues. Germline lookup yields CDR1 GEAIGNYY and CDR2 EKD. This CDR3 is CACDTAGGPWDTRQMFF. CDR3 DNA sequence: TGTGCCTGTGACACCGCTGGGGGGCCCTGGGACACCCGACAGATGTTTTTC.

As regards this clone: This same CDR3 is encoded by further DNA sequences in the sample. The chain has TRDV2 and TRDJ3, with D perhaps TRDD3 (5 bases). Germline V gene data show CDR1 as GEAIGNYY and CDR2 as EKD. Deletions cut 0 bases from V and 2 bases from J, with 10 bases between. The CDR3 has 17 residues. CDR3 amino acids: CACDTASIPWDTRQMFF. CDR3 nucleotides: TGTGCCTGTGACACCGCCTCGATACCCTGGGACACCCGACAGATGTTTTTC.

This clone was seen more than once but under ten times. A far larger clone is a single base away, which makes a read error likely. Other DNA sequences within the sample encode an identical CDR3. This chain uses TRDV2 with TRDJ3, with a possible D match to TRDD3 (6 bases). The CDR3 spans 20 residues. Germline values: CDR1 GEAIGNYY, CDR2 EKD. The CDR3 sequence is CACDTAGDVLHSWDTRQMFF. In DNA form, the CDR3 reads TGTGCCTGTGACACCGCTGGGGATGTCCTCCACTCCTGGGACACTCGACAGATGTTTTTC.

As concerns this clone: A read error is likely here: a far larger clone is one base away. The rearrangement links TRDV2 to TRDJ3; 8 bases are a match to TRDD3. V dropped 4 bases and J dropped 0; count of bases not matched to a gene: 4. Germline V gene lookup returns CDR1 GEAIGNYY and CDR2 EKD. The CDR3 has 17 residues. The CDR3 DNA sequence: TGTGCCTGTGAGTACTGGGGGGGCTCCTGGGACACCCGACAGATGTTTTTC. Encoded protein: CACEYWGGSWDTRQMFF.

This clone was observed a handful of times. Given a much more abundant clone one base away, this may be a read error. Other nucleotide sequences from this sample produce the same CDR3. V gene TRDV2 combines with J gene TRDJ3; a weak D match, TRDD3 (5 bases). Germline V gene sequence: CDR1 GEAIGNYY, CDR2 EKD. The CDR3 covers 19 residues. CDR3 bases: TGTGCCTGCGACACCGTCGATGGGGACCTCTCCTGGGACACCCGACAGATGTTTTTC. Translation gives CACDTVDGDLSWDTRQMFF.

Comment on this clone: The amino acid sequence in TCRdb belongs to a much larger clone and departs from this DNA's translation at residue 7, likely a sequencing read error; the sequence shown is translated from the DNA. The chain combines TRDV2 with TRDJ2, with D perhaps matching TRDD3 (5 bases). There are 14 residues in the CDR3. Germline CDR1 GEAIGNYY, CDR2 EKD. Here the CDR3 reads CACDTWRITAQLFF. CDR3 nucleotides: TGTGCCTGTGACACCTGGAGGATAACAGCACAGCTCTTCTTT.